This T cell receptor (beta chain) was sequenced in a study of molecular identifiers for immune sequencing clone quantification. Study-wide results and limits: In naive cells, clones above 20 RNA copies held under 1% of molecules, whereas in effector cells they held over 97%.

The CDR3 covers 16 residues. Germline CDR1 and CDR2: LGHNA and YSLEER. The ends were cut back, 0 bases at V and 4 bases at J, with 15 bases in the middle. TCRdb re-called the PCR reads with MiXCR, one entry per CDR3 protein. Altogether approximately 500,000 distinct CDR3 sequences are present, about 22% being singletons, with the ten largest covering under 0.85%. This clonotype was recorded at least ten times. Its target is unknown. The V call is TRBV4-3, the J call TRBJ1-1; D is possibly TRBD1 (6 bases). Input material: naive CD8+ T cells from blood, with Jurkat cell RNA spiked in. Subset here: FACS-sorted CD8+CD4-CCR7+CD45RA+ naive T cells. The receptor was isolated from a human donor in good health. Some libraries in this study had Jurkat cell RNA spiked in. CDR3 in amino acids: CASSQEGLGGSTEAFF. DNA for the CDR3: TGCGCCAGCAGCCAAGAAGGTTTAGGGGGGAGCACTGAAGCTTTCTTT.